This T cell receptor (beta chain) appears in the sequencing data of a study of CD8 T cells in ankylosing spondylitis (dated by TCRdb to about 2017). Regarding the study in general: The study profiled T cell receptor beta repertoires in healthy donors and ankylosing spondylitis patients to find disease-linked TCR variants. The full study cohort comprised 25 or so ankylosing spondylitis patients and 85 to 120 healthy donors. Samples of peripheral blood were taken, and for ankylosing spondylitis patients, synovial fluid was collected as well. Summary of the overall study and its limitations: In peripheral blood, the disease-linked clones were found at relatively low frequencies and had a CD8+ phenotype. Some of the motif variants had been reported before in the synovial fluid and blood of reactive arthritis patients, a finding that suggests common disease-initiation mechanisms. Significant enrichment of the disease-linked clones was reported in matched synovial fluid samples from ankylosing spondylitis patients. Blood from ankylosing spondylitis patients appeared to be characterized by a TCR beta motif made up of 8 or 9 highly homologous amino acid variants.

This clonotype is assessed as medium-sized (0.01 to 0.1%). Its target antigen remains unknown. Within one base of it there is no much larger clone, and no base qualities were kept. For sequencing, an Illumina HiSeq 2500 was employed. Quantitative 5'-RACE with molecular barcodes was the method used to prepare the TCR beta libraries. For the original study's pipeline: To identify disease-linked TCR variants, a new computational method was used, one built on a probabilistic model of VDJ rearrangement. Clones were called with MiXCR by TCRdb after fastp trimmed the public reads at Q25, and only in-frame beta chains were retained. CDR3 protein duplicates are merged, each entry listing the most common genes and DNA. It is TCRdb's table, rather than the study itself, that gives the V and J calls and clone size. For this sample there are 40,000 to 50,000 distinct CDR3 sequences; over 3.5% appear just once. The ten top clones hold 4% of the sample.

The germline V gene provides CDR1 SGDLS and CDR2 YYNGEE. From the cysteine through the phenylalanine, the CDR3 covers 13 amino acids. Only the CDR3 portion is preserved as DNA: 39 bases, with reading frame beginning at the first base. V was cut back by 2 bases and J by 0 bases, leaving a gap of 6 bases between them. This clonotype was sampled from a female donor with ankylosing spondylitis or in good health (not recorded which). The sequenced material came from blood, either unsorted or a sorted T cell fraction (not recorded which). Recombination joined TRBV9 with TRBJ2-7; the D gene remains uncertain. The nucleotide sequence reads as follows: TGTGCCAGCAGCGTGGGCAACTCCTACGAGCAGTACTTC. Its translation reads: CASSVGNSYEQYF. The full variable domain, with segments outside the CDR3 supplied by the reference TRBV9 and TRBJ2-7 proteins, appears as DSGVTQTPKHLITATGQRVTLRCSPRSGDLSVYWYQQSLDQGLQFLIQYYNGEERAKGNILERFSAQQFPDLHSELNLSSLELGDSALYFCASSVGNSYEQYFGPGTRLTVT.